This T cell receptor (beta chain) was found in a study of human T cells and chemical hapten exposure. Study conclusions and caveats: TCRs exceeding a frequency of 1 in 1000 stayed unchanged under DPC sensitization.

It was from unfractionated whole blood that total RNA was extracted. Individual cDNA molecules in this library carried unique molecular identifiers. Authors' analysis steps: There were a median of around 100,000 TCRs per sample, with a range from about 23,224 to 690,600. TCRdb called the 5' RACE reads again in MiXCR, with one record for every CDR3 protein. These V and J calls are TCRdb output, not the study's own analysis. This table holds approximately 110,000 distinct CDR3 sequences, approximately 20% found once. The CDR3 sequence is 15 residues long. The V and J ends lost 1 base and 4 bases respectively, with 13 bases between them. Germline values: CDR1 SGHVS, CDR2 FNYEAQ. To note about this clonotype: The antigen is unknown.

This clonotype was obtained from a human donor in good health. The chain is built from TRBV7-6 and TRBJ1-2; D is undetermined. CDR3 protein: CASSLGRHSSYGYTF. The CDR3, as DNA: TGTGCCAGCAGCTTAGGGCGACATTCCAGCTATGGCTACACCTTC.